The clone carrying this T cell receptor (beta chain) has a count of ten or more. Per germline, CDR1 MNHEY and CDR2 SVGAGI. The germline V and J ends were trimmed by 0 bases and 3 bases, with 17 bases remaining between them. This CDR3 has 17 residues. Constant-region reverse primers amplified full-length variable regions, followed by semi-nested Nested Universal Primer A PCR. TCRdb redid the calling of the 5' RACE reads with MiXCR, one entry per CDR3 protein. In the table there are approximately 60,000 distinct CDR3 sequences, roughly 20% of which are singletons. Tregs were sorted as CD4+CD25+CD127-/low cells.

The clonotype originates from a female donor with breast cancer. The sample consisted of tumor-infiltrating Tregs sorted from the breast tumor. The J gene is TRBJ2-5, the V gene TRBV6-5, with a weak D call TRBD2 (6 bases). Here the CDR3 reads CASSYSRAAGSKETQYF. DNA of the CDR3: TGTGCCAGCAGTTACTCGAGGGCCGCCGGGAGTAAAGAGACCCAGTACTTC.